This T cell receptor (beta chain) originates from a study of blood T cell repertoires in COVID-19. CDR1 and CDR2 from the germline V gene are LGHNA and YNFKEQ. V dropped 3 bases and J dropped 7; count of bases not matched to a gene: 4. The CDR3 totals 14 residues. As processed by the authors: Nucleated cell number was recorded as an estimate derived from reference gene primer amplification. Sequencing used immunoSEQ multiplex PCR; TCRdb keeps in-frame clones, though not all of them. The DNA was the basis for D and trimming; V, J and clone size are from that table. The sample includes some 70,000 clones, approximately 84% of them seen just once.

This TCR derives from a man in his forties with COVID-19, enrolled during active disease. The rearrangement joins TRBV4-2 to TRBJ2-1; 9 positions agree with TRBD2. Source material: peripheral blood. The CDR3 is CASSHAGGQNEQFF. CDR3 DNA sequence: TGTGCCAGCAGCCACGCGGGGGGGCAAAATGAGCAGTTCTTC.